This is a list of T cell receptor beta chains from one sample in a study of blood T cell repertoires in COVID-19. Profiling relied on immunoSEQ multiplex PCR, and the TCRdb table lists in-frame clones only, not all of them. The sample lists a few hundred thousand clones, approximately 86% seen once, with 3.1% in the top ten. Sequencing was done on a sample of peripheral blood. Receptors originate from a woman aged 18-35 years with acute or convalescent COVID-19. The CDR3 runs from the conserved cysteine through the conserved F or W. A D gene is named only where the DNA matches it firmly. Rows may omit the clone size; those that give it use once, few, many or a size class.

.,TRBJ1-2,.,TRBV10-2,CASSNLRDTSNYGYTF,TGCGCCAGCAGTAATCTTCGGGACACCTCTAACTATGGCTACACCTTC
.,TRBJ1-1,.,TRBV6-4,CASSLRLNTEAFF,TGTGCCAGCAGCCTGAGGCTGAACACTGAAGCTTTCTTT
.,TRBJ1-4,.,TRBV6-5,CASSWAKVEKLFF,TGTGCCAGCAGTTGGGCAAAAGTTGAAAAACTGTTTTTT
.,TRBJ2-1,.,TRBV29-1,CSVRSREQFF,TGCAGCGTTAGGAGTCGTGAGCAGTTCTTC
.,TRBJ2-7,.,TRBV6-1,CASSEEAGITYEQYF,TGTGCCAGCAGTGAAGAAGCAGGGATTACCTACGAGCAGTACTTC
.,TRBJ2-1,.,TRBV29-1,CSGRVADGNEQFF,TGCAGCGGGCGAGTAGCGGACGGGAATGAGCAGTTCTTC
.,TRBJ1-2,.,TRBV3-1/TRBV3-2,CASSQAGVDGYTF,TGTGCCAGCAGCCAAGCAGGGGTGGATGGCTACACCTTC
once,TRBJ2-7,TRBD2,TRBV28,CASSSGLSYEQYF,TGTGCCAGCAGTTCGGGACTAAGCTACGAGCAGTACTTC
.,TRBJ2-3,TRBD2,TRBV19,CASSMSLAGGADTQYF,TGTGCCAGTAGTATGTCGCTAGCGGGAGGAGCTGATACGCAGTATTTT
.,TRBJ1-4,TRBD1,TRBV27,CASSRGTGDEKLFF,TGTGCCAGCAGTCGGGGGACAGGGGATGAAAAACTGTTTTTT
.,TRBJ2-7,.,TRBV18,CASSLQGTGFEQYF,TGTGCCAGCTCCCTACAGGGAACAGGATTCGAGCAGTACTTC
.,TRBJ1-4,TRBD1,TRBV5-6,CASSLAGRGRRTNEKLFF,TGTGCCAGCAGCTTGGCAGGCAGGGGGAGGAGGACTAATGAAAAACTGTTTTTT
.,TRBJ1-5,TRBD1,TRBV18,CASSDRDRANQPQHF,TGTGCCAGCTCCGACCGGGACAGGGCCAATCAGCCCCAGCATTTT
.,TRBJ2-4,TRBD2,TRBV3-1/TRBV3-2,CASSQRSGRAGGKNIQYF,TGTGCCAGCAGCCAACGTAGCGGGAGGGCCGGTGGCAAAAACATTCAGTACTTC
.,TRBJ2-7,TRBD1,TRBV19,CASSIRAGGLTEQYF,TGTGCCAGTAGTATCCGGGCAGGGGGTTTGACGGAGCAGTACTTC
.,TRBJ2-1,TRBD2,TRBV29-1,CSVFGTSGINEQFF,TGCAGCGTTTTCGGGACTAGCGGAATCAATGAGCAGTTCTTC
.,TRBJ2-1,TRBD1,TRBV18,CASSPRQGSYNEQFF,TGTGCCAGCTCACCGAGACAGGGCTCCTACAATGAGCAGTTCTTC
once,TRBJ1-2,.,TRBV2,CASRKDTAHGYTF,TGTGCCAGCAGGAAGGACACCGCCCATGGCTACACCTTC